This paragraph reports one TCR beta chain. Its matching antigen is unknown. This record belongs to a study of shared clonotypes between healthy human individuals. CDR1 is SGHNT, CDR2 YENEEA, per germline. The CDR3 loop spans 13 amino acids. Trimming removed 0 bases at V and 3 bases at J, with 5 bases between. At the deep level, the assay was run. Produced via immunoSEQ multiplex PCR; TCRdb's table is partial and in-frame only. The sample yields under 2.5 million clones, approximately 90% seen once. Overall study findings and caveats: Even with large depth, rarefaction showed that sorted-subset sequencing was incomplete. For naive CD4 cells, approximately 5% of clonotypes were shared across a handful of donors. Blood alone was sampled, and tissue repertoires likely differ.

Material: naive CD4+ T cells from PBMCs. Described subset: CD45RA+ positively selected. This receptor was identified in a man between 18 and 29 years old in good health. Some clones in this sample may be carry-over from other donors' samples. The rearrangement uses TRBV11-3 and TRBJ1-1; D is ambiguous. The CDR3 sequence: CASSLEVDTEAFF. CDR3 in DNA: TGTGCCAGCAGCTTAGAGGTGGACACTGAAGCTTTCTTT.